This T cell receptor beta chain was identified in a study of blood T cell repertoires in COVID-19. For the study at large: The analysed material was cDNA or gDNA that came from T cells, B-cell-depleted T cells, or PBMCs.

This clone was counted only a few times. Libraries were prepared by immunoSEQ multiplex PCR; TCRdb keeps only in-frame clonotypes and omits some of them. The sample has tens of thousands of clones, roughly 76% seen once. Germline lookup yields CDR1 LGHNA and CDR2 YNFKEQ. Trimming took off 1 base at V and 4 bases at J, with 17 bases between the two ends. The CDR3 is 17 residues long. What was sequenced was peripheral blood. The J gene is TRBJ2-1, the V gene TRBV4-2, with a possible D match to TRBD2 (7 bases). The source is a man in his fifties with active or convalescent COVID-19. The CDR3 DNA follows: TGTGCCAGCAGCCAAGTGGGGGCGGGAGAATCTTACAATGAGCAGTTCTTC. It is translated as CASSQVGAGESYNEQFF.